This T cell receptor (beta chain) comes out of a study of shared clonotypes between healthy human individuals. Assay: immunoSEQ multiplex PCR; the TCRdb copy retains only in-frame clones and omits some. The data show around 1 million clones, roughly 72% seen once. This CDR3 comprises 16 residues. From germline, CDR1 is SSHAT and CDR2 FNYEAQ (reference sequence). As to this clone: The target antigen is unknown. One junction end does not reproduce the germline sequence, and a read error may be involved.

The study's findings and limits: Non-shared clonotypes showed lower generation probabilities than clonotypes common to all four donors.

J is TRBJ2-2 and V is TRBV7-7; maybe TRBD2 (5 bases). The receptor comes from a man aged 18 to 30 in good health. The material sequenced was memory CD4+ T cells sorted from blood. Subset here: CD45RA-negative fraction. CDR3: CASSPTRPENTGELFF. The CDR3 nucleotides are TGTGCTAGCAGCCCAACTAGACCGGAGAACACCGGGGAGCTGTTTTTT.